This T cell receptor beta chain was recorded in a study of T cell repertoires in cytomegalovirus infection. This clonotype was seen a handful of times. Its target is not known. TCRdb fed the reads into MiXCR, producing one record per CDR3 protein. The data hold fewer than 300,000 distinct CDR3 sequences, with roughly 23% observed a single time. The CDR3 spans 15 residues. The V end lost 1 base, the J end lost 5 bases, and 15 bases lay between the germline ends. Germline CDR1 is SGHRS and CDR2 is YFSETQ. Findings and limits, study-wide: Individuals carrying CMV plus the relevant HLA were identified by cumulative frequency of public TCR beta families.

V and J are TRBV5-1 and TRBJ1-1, with D possibly being TRBD1 (5 bases). This sequence originates from a human donor in good health (CMV status not recorded). Some clones in this sample may be carry-over from other donors' samples. The sequencing sample was made of PBMCs. The CDR3, as DNA: TGCGCCAGCAGCTTGTACGGGGGAGGGACGACTGAAGCTTTCTTT. It specifies CASSLYGGGTTEAFF.